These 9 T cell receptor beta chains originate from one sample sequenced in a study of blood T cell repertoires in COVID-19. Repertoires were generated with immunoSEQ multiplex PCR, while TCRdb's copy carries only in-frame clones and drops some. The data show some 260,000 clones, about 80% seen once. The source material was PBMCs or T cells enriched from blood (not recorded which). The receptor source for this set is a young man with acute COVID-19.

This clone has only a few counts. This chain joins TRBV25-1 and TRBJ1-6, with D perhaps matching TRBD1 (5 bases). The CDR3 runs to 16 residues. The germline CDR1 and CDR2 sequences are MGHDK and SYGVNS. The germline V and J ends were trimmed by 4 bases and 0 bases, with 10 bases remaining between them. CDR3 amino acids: CASSGSGGSYNSPLHF. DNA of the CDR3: TGTGCCAGCAGTGGATCCGGGGGCTCCTATAATTCACCCCTCCACTTT.

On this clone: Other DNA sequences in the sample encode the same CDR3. The CDR3 sequence is CASSIGQGATEAFF. The CDR3 bases are TGTGCCAGTAGTATAGGGCAGGGGGCCACTGAAGCTTTCTTT. The gene calls are TRBV19 and TRBJ1-1; TRBD1 matches 8 bases. Germline loops: CDR1 LNHDA, CDR2 SQIVND (reference sequence). V lost 1 base to trimming and J lost 4 bases; unmatched junction nucleotides: 2. The CDR3 is 14 amino acids.

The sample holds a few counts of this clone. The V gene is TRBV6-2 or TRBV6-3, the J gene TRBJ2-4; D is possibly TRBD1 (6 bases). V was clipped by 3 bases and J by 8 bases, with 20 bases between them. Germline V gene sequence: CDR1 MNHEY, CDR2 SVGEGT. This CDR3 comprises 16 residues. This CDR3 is CASSYPSDRNEYIQYF. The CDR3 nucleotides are TGTGCCAGCAGTTATCCCTCCGACAGGAACGAATACATTCAGTACTTC.

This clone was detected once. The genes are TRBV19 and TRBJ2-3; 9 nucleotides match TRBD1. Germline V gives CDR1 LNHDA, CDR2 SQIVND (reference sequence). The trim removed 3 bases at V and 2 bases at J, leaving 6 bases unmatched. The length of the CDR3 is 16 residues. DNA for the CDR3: TGTGCCAGTAGTATCGGACAGGGGAGGAACACAGATACGCAGTATTTT. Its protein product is CASSIGQGRNTDTQYF.

This chain's CDR3 is CASSLSGTGGNSPLHF. Here the CDR3 DNA reads TGCGCCAGCAGCTTGAGTGGGACAGGGGGCAATTCACCCCTCCACTTT. The chain carries TRBV5-1 and TRBJ1-6; TRBD1 matches 12 bases. Germline loops: CDR1 SGHRS, CDR2 YFSETQ. V was clipped by 1 base and J by 7 bases; unmatched bases: 3. This CDR3 contains 16 residues.

This CDR3 is CASSLARQRAFF. DNA for the CDR3: TGTGCCAGCAGCTTAGCGAGGCAGAGGGCTTTCTTT. This chain joins TRBV7-9 and TRBJ1-1; D gene unclear. Trimming left V 0 bases short and J 11 bases short, with 10 bases between. This CDR3 is built from 12 residues. The germline CDR1 and CDR2 sequences are SEHNR and FQNEAQ (reference sequence).

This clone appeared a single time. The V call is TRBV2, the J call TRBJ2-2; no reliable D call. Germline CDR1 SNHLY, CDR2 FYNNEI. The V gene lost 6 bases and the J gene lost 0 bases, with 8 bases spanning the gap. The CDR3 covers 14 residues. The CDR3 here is CASSGSPNTGELFF. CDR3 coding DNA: TGTGCCAGCAGCGGGTCTCCGAACACCGGGGAGCTGTTTTTT.

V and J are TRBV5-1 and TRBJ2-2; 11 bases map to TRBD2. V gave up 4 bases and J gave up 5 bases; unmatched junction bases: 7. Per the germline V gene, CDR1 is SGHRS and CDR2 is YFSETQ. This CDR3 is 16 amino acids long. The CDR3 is CASSQRLAGSTGELFF. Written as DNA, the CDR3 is TGCGCCAGCAGCCAAAGACTAGCGGGGAGTACCGGGGAGCTGTTTTTT.

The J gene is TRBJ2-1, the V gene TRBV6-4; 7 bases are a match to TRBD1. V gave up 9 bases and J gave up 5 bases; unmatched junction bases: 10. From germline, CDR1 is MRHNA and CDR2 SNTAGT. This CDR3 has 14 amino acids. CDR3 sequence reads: CARGSGQSNNEQFF. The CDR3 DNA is TGTGCCAGGGGGTCGGGACAGTCCAACAATGAGCAGTTCTTC.